The 3 T cell receptor beta chains given below trace back to one sample, sequenced in a study of T cell repertoires in cytomegalovirus infection. Which antigens these TCRs recognize remains unknown. Each CDR3 protein gets one entry after TCRdb re-called the reads with MiXCR. The sample records hundreds of thousands of distinct CDR3 sequences, approximately 31% being singletons. Sequenced here: cultured CD8+ T cells from PBMCs, sampled from culture after CMV antigen stimulation. Receptors were obtained from a human donor in good health (CMV status not recorded). Some clones in this sample may be carry-over from other donors' samples.

The chain joins TRBV20-1 to TRBJ1-2, with 8 bases that match TRBD1. This CDR3 is built from 15 residues. J gave up 4 bases and V 3 bases, and 10 bases lay outside the gene matches. Germline V gives CDR1 DFQATT, CDR2 SNEGSKA (reference sequence). In DNA form, the CDR3 reads TGCAGTGCTAGCACTTGGACAGGGCGGGCCTATGGCTACACCTTC. It translates to CSASTWTGRAYGYTF.

This CDR3 is CASSFELAGLTGELFF. The CDR3 DNA sequence: TGTGCCAGCAGCTTTGAGCTAGCGGGGCTCACCGGGGAGCTGTTTTTT. V usage is TRBV7-9 and J usage is TRBJ2-2; TRBD2 matches 9 bases. V lost 3 bases and J lost 4; bases outside the gene matches: 6. Germline V gene data show CDR1 as SEHNR and CDR2 as FQNEAQ (reference sequence). The CDR3 sequence is 16 residues long. Filled out from reference TRBV7-9 and TRBJ2-2, the complete variable domain reads DTGVSQNPRHKITKRGQNVTFRCDPISEHNRLYWYRQTLGQGPEFLTYFQNEAQLEKSRLLSDRFSAERPKGSFSTLEIQRTEQGDSAMYLCASSFELAGLTGELFFGEGSRLTVL.

Concerning this clonotype itself: Since the CDR3 does not end with the conserved phenylalanine or tryptophan, this likely comes from a read error. The J gene is TRBJ2-2, the V gene TRBV6-2 or TRBV6-3; D call uncertain. CDR3 length equals 12 residues. Germline-derived CDR1 and CDR2 are MNHEY and SVGEGT. Trimming removed 4 bases at V and 8 bases at J, with 8 bases between. The CDR3 loop is CASSLRKGELFS. The CDR3 DNA follows: TGTGCCAGCAGTTTGCGGAAAGGGGAGCTGTTTTCT.